The following is a T cell receptor beta chain sequence with its context. The sample comes from a study of blood T cells in healthy people across ages. Germline CDR1 reads DFQATT; CDR2 reads SNEGSKA (reference sequence). The CDR3 has 15 residues. V lost 3 bases to trimming and J lost 0 bases, with 12 bases between them. Together with a sample-barcoded 5' primer, a J-beta primer mix was included in a second PCR lasting roughly 6 to 12 cycles. TCRdb reprocessed the 5' RACE reads with MiXCR, giving one entry per CDR3 protein. Of more than 700,000 distinct CDR3 sequences in the sample, 50% to 65% were seen once.

The chain couples TRBV20-1 to TRBJ2-1; a possible D gene is TRBD2 (5 bases). Sequenced material: blood. This TCR was sampled from a man aged 80 or over in good health. As DNA, the CDR3 is TGCAGTGCTAGTAGGACGGGGAGCTCCTACAATGAGCAGTTCTTC. As protein: CSASRTGSSYNEQFF.